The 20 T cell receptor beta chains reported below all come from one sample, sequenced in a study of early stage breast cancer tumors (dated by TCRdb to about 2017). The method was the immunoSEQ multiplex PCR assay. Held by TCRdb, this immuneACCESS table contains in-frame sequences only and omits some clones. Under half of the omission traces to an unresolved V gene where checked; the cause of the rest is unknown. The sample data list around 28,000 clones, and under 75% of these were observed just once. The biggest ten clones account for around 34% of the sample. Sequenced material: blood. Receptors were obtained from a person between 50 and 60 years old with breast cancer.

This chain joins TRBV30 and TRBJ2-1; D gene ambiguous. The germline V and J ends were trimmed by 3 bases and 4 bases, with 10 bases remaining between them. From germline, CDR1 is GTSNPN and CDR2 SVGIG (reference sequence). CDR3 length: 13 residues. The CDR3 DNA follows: TGTGCCTGGAGCATGGCAGCATACAATGAGCAGTTCTTC. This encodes CAWSMAAYNEQFF.

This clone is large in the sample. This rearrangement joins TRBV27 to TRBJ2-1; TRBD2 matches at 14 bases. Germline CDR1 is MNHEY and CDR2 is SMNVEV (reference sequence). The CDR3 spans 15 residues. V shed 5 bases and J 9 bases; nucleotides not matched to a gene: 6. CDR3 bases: TGTGCCAGCAGTCAGACTAGCGGGAGGGTTAGTGAGCAGTTCTTC. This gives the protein CASSQTSGRVSEQFF.

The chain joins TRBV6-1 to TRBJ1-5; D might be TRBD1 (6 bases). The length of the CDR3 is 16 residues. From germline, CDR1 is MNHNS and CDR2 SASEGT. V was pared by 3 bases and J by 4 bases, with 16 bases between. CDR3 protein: CASSDFPGGGNQPQHF. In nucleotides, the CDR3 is TGTGCCAGCAGTGATTTTCCGGGGGGCGGGAATCAGCCCCAGCATTTT.

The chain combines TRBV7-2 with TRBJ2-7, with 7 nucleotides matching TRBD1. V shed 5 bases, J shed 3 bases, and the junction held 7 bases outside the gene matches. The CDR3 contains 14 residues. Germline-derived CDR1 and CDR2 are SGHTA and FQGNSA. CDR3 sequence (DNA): TGTGCCAGCAGCCTGACGCAGGGGGTCTACGAGCAGTACTTC. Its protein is CASSLTQGVYEQYF.

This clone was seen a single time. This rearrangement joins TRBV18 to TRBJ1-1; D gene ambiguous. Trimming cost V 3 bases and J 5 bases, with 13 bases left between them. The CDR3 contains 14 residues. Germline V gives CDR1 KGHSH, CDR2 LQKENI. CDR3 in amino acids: CASSPTLAGTEAFF. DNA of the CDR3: TGTGCCAGCTCACCCACTTTAGCGGGGACTGAAGCTTTCTTT.

The CDR3 nucleotides read TGTGCCAGCAGTGGACAGGGAAGGGAACAGCCCCAGCATTTT. Protein sequence: CASSGQGREQPQHF. The V and J genes are TRBV2 and TRBJ1-5; 7 bases line up with TRBD1. The CDR3 covers 14 residues. Looked up from germline, CDR1 is SNHLY and CDR2 is FYNNEI. V shed 4 bases and J 7 bases; nucleotides not matched to a gene: 7.

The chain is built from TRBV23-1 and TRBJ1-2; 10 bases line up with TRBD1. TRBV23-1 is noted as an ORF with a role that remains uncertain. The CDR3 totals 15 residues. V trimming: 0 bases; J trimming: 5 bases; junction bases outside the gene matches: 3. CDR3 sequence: CASSQSRQGAYGYTF. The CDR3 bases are TGCGCCAGCAGTCAATCGCGACAGGGGGCTTATGGCTACACCTTC.

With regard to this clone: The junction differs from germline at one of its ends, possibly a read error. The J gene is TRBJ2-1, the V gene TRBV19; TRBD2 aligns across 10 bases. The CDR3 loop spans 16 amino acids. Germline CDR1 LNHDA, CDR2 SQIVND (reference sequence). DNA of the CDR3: TGTGCCAGTAGAATAGCGGGAGGACAAATCTACAATGAGCAGTTCTTC. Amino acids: CASRIAGGQIYNEQFF.

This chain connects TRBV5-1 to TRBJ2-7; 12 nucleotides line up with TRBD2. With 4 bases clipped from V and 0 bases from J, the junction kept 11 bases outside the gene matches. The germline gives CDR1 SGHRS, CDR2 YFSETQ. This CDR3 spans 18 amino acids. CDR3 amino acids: CASSAMTSGRGNSYEQYF. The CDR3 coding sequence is TGCGCCAGCAGCGCAATGACTAGCGGGAGAGGCAACTCCTACGAGCAGTACTTC.

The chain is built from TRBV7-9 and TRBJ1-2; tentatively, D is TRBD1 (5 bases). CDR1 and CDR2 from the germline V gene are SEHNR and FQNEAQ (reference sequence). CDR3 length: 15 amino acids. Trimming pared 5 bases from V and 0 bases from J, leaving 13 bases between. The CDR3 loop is CASSPLQGANYGYTF. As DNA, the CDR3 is TGTGCCAGCAGCCCCCTGCAAGGGGCTAACTATGGCTACACCTTC.

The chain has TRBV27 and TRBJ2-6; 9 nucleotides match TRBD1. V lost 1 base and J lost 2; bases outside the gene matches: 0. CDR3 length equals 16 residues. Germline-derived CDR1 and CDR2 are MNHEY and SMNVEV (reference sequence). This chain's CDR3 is CASSLYRGPGANVLTF. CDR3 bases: TGTGCCAGCAGTTTATACAGGGGGCCTGGGGCCAACGTCCTGACTTTC.

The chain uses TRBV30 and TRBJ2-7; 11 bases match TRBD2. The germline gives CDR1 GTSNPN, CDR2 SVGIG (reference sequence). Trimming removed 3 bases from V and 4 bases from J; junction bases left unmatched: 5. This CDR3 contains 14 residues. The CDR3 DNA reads TGTGCCTGGAGCCCGGGACTAGCGGCGTACGAGCAGTACTTC. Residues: CAWSPGLAAYEQYF.

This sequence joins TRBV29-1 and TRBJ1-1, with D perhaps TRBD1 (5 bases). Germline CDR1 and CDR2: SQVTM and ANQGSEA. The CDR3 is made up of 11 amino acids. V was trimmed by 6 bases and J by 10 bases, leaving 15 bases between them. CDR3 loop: CSVDMGQGAFF. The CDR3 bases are TGCAGCGTCGATATGGGGCAGGGAGCTTTCTTT.

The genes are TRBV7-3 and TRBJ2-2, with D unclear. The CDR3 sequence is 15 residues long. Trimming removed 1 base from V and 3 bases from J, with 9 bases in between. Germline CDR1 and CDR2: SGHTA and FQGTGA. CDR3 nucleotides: TGTGCCAGCAGCTTAAGTTCGACTTACACCGGGGAGCTGTTTTTT. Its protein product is CASSLSSTYTGELFF.

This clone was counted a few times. CDR3 region: CASSSKLDQPQHF. In nucleotides, the CDR3 is TGTGCCAGCAGTTCTAAGTTGGATCAGCCCCAGCATTTT. The chain recombines TRBV2 with TRBJ1-5; D call uncertain. V was trimmed by 5 bases and J by 5 bases, leaving 10 bases between them. Germline CDR1 and CDR2: SNHLY and FYNNEI. CDR3 length equals 13 residues. The variable domain in full, with the rest retrieved from reference TRBV2 and TRBJ1-5, is EPEVTQTPSHQVTQMGQEVILRCVPISNHLYFYWYRQILGQKVEFLVSFYNNEISEKSEIFDDQFSVERPDGSNFTLKIRSTKLEDSAMYFCASSSKLDQPQHFGDGTRLSIL.

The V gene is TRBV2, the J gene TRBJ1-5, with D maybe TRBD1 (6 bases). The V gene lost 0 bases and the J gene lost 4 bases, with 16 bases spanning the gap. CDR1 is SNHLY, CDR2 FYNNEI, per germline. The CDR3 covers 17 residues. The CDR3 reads CASSEALGTGKNQPQHF. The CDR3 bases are TGTGCCAGCAGTGAAGCCCTAGGAACAGGGAAAAATCAGCCCCAGCATTTT.

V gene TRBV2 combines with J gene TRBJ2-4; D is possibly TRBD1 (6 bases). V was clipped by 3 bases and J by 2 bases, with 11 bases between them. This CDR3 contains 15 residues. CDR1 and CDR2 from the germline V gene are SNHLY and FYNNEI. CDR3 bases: TGTGCCAGCAGTGAGTCAGGGGTCACCAAAAACATTCAGTACTTC. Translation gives CASSESGVTKNIQYF.

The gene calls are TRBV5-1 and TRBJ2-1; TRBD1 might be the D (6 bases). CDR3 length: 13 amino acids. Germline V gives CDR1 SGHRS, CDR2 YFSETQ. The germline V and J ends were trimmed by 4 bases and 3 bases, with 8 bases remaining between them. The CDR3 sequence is CASSLDSYNEQFF. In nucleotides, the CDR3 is TGCGCCAGCAGCCTGGACAGCTACAATGAGCAGTTCTTC. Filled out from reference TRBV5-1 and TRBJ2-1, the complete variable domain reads KAGVTQTPRYLIKTRGQQVTLSCSPISGHRSVSWYQQTPGQGLQFLFEYFSETQRNKGNFPGRFSGRQFSNSRSEMNVSTLELGDSALYLCASSLDSYNEQFFGPGTRLTVL.

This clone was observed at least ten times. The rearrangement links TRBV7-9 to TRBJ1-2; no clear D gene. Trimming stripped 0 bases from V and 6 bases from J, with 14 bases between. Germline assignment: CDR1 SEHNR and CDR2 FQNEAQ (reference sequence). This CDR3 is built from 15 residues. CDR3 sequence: CASSLALDTLDGYTF. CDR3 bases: TGTGCCAGCAGCTTAGCGTTGGATACGCTGGATGGCTACACCTTC.

CDR3 coding DNA: TGTGCCAGCAGCTGGGACAGGGTCGGGTACGAGCAGTACTTC. It translates to CASSWDRVGYEQYF. V usage is TRBV5-4 and J usage is TRBJ2-7; 9 bases line up with TRBD1. The length of the CDR3 is 14 residues. With V trimmed by 3 bases and J by 4 bases, 5 bases remained unmatched. CDR1 and CDR2 (germline): SGHNT, YYREEE (reference sequence).